This is a list of T cell receptor beta chains from one sample in a study of blood T cell repertoires in COVID-19. The method was immunoSEQ multiplex PCR; TCRdb's version includes in-frame clones alone and lacks a portion of them. Of under 300,000 clones detected, about 88% appear once; the ten largest clones hold about 3%. Input material: PBMCs or T cells enriched from blood (not recorded which). All receptors come from a woman between 45 and 65 years old who had recovered from COVID-19. Both conserved end residues are part of each CDR3. The order of the fields is J gene, clone size, D gene, V gene, CDR3 DNA, CDR3 protein. D genes are given only for firm matches. Where a row states a size, it is once, few, many or the class of an expanded clone; other rows omit it.

TRBJ1-6 - - TRBV27 TGTGCCAGCTCTTACCTCCAGGGAGGTAATTCACCCCTCCACTTT CASSYLQGGNSPLHF
TRBJ2-7 - TRBD1 TRBV3-1/TRBV3-2 TGTGCCAGCAGCCTGCTTGTCCCGGGACAGGGAGTATCCTACGAGCAGTACTTC CASSLLVPGQGVSYEQYF
TRBJ2-1 once - TRBV27 TGTGCCAGCAGAGTGGCGGCTAATGAGCAGTTCTTC CASRVAANEQFF
TRBJ2-5 - TRBD1 TRBV3-1/TRBV3-2 TGTGCCAGCAGCCAATTGACAGGGGGATCAAGCGGGACCCAGTACTTC CASSQLTGGSSGTQYF
TRBJ1-2 few TRBD1 TRBV29-1 TGCAGCGCCTCAACAGGGGATTCGCCAGTCTATGGCTACACCTTC CSASTGDSPVYGYTF
TRBJ2-7 - TRBD2 TRBV11-3 TGTGCCAGCAGCCCGGGACTAGCGGGAGGGATGTCCTACGAGCAGTACTTC CASSPGLAGGMSYEQYF
TRBJ1-2 - - TRBV30 TGTGCCTGGAGTACAGGCGGAGTATATGGCTACACCTTC CAWSTGGVYGYTF
TRBJ2-1 - TRBD2 TRBV4-2 TGTGCCAGCAGCCAACCTAGCGGGAGGGCTGACAATGAGCAGTTCTTC CASSQPSGRADNEQFF
TRBJ1-2 - TRBD1 TRBV2 TGTGCCAGCAGAGGATCACAGGGGGCTTTGGGCTACACCTTC CASRGSQGALGYTF
TRBJ2-1 - - TRBV5-6 TGTGCCAGCAGCGTATACAGGGTCTACCTTACTACCTACAATGAGCAGTTCTTC CASSVYRVYLTTYNEQFF
TRBJ1-4 - - TRBV10-3 TGTGCCATCAGTCTTGGACAAGAAGGTGAAAAACTGTTTTTT CAISLGQEGEKLFF
TRBJ2-1 - - TRBV19 TGTGCCAGTAGTATAGGGGGAGGGGGCTACAATGAGCAGTTCTTC CASSIGGGGYNEQFF
TRBJ2-7 few TRBD2 TRBV7-2 TGTGCCAGCAGCTCTAACATGGGACTAGCGGGTGCGTCCGAGCAGTACTTC CASSSNMGLAGASEQYF
TRBJ1-5 - - TRBV28 TGTGCCAGCCGGAGGGACGAATATAGCAATCAGCCCCAGCATTTT CASRRDEYSNQPQHF
TRBJ1-1 - - TRBV6-4 TGTGCCAGCAGGTACCGATCCGGGGTCAACACTGAAGCTTTCTTT CASRYRSGVNTEAFF
TRBJ1-4 - TRBD1 TRBV6-5 TGTGCCAGCAGTTACACCGGACAGGGCTATGAAAAACTGTTTTTT CASSYTGQGYEKLFF
TRBJ2-5 - - TRBV5-6 TGTGCCAGCATAGGGACACAACTTAACCAAGAGACCCAGTACTTC CASIGTQLNQETQYF
TRBJ2-1 - TRBD2 TRBV11-3 TGTGCCAGCAGCTCCTCTCTAGCGGGCAACAATGAGCAGTTCTTC CASSSSLAGNNEQFF
TRBJ1-1 - - TRBV30 TGTGCCTGGAGCGTTGGTAACAGGGCGAACACTGAAGCTTTCTTT CAWSVGNRANTEAFF
TRBJ2-5 - TRBD2 TRBV4-3 TGCGCCAGCAGCCAAGATCGGGAGGGGGAGACCCAGTACTTC CASSQDREGETQYF
TRBJ2-2 - TRBD2 TRBV7-2 TGTGCCAGCAGCTTAAACCTAGCGGGAGGGATCGGGGAGCTGTTTTTT CASSLNLAGGIGELFF
TRBJ1-5 once - TRBV27 TGTGCCAGCAGTTTATCCCCATTTCAGCCCCAGCATTTT CASSLSPFQPQHF
TRBJ1-6 - - TRBV1 TGCACCAGCAGCCAAGATCCGCCCCTTGGACAGGTCTCCTATAATTCACCCCTCCACTTT CTSSQDPPLGQVSYNSPLHF
TRBJ1-5 - - TRBV5-1 TGCGCCAGCAGCTTCTCAGGGGCGGATCAGCCCCAGCATTTT CASSFSGADQPQHF
TRBJ1-2 - - TRBV28 TGTGCCAGCAGTTTGACTAGTCCAATGGGCTACACCTTC CASSLTSPMGYTF
TRBJ2-1 - - TRBV28 TGTGCCAGCAGTTTAGGGACACCTTACAATGAGCAGTTCTTC CASSLGTPYNEQFF
TRBJ2-6 - - TRBV19 TGTGCCAGTGGACAACCTGGGGCCAACGTCCTGACTTTC CASGQPGANVLTF
TRBJ2-5 - TRBD1 TRBV4-2 TGTGCCAGCAGCCACCGCAGGACAGGGGGTCAAGAGACCCAGTACTTC CASSHRRTGGQETQYF
TRBJ1-2 - - TRBV7-2 TGTGCCAGCAGCTCCCAGGTTAACTATGGCTACACCTTC CASSSQVNYGYTF
TRBJ2-7 - - TRBV30 TGTGCCTGGAAAAATTACCGGGGCTCCTACGAGCAGTACTTC CAWKNYRGSYEQYF
TRBJ2-2 - TRBD2 TRBV7-2 TGTGCCAGCAGCTTAGGGCTAGCGGGAAACACCGGGGAGCTGTTTTTT CASSLGLAGNTGELFF
TRBJ2-7 - TRBD2 TRBV11-2 TGTGCCAGCCGTACGGTAGCGGGAGTACACGAGCAGTACTTC CASRTVAGVHEQYF
TRBJ1-2 - TRBD1 TRBV30 TGTGCCTGGAGTCCAGACAGGGCGGGAGGCTACACCTTC CAWSPDRAGGYTF
TRBJ2-1 - TRBD2 TRBV7-2 TGTGCCAGCACCAATGGGGGGGGGTACAATGAGCAGTTCTTC CASTNGGGYNEQFF
TRBJ2-3 once - TRBV7-2 TGTGCCAGCAGCTCCCCAGTGCTCACAGATACGCAGTATTTT CASSSPVLTDTQYF
TRBJ1-4 - TRBD1 TRBV4-2 TGTGCCAGCAGCCTAAACAGGGGGACTAATGAAAAACTGTTTTTT CASSLNRGTNEKLFF
TRBJ2-3 once TRBD2 TRBV18 TGTGCCAGCTCACCGCTCGGGACTAGCGGGGTAACAGATACGCAGTATTTT CASSPLGTSGVTDTQYF
TRBJ2-2 - TRBD2 TRBV5-1 TGCGCCAGCAGCCCCCGACTAGCGGGAGCATCTGGGGAGCTGTTTTTT CASSPRLAGASGELFF
TRBJ2-7 - TRBD1 TRBV7-9 TGTGCCAGCAGGACAGGGCCCTCCTACGAGCAGTACTTC CASRTGPSYEQYF
TRBJ1-1 once TRBD1 TRBV19 TGTGCCAGTACCCGGACAGGCTTGAACACTGAAGCTTTCTTT CASTRTGLNTEAFF
TRBJ2-7 - - TRBV11-2 TGTGCCAGCAGACTCCTGATGATCGATTACGAGCAGTACTTC CASRLLMIDYEQYF
TRBJ2-3 - - TRBV11-3 TGTGCCAGCATCGGCGAGTCGGGAATCCCAGATACGCAGTATTTT CASIGESGIPDTQYF
TRBJ2-2 - - TRBV28 TGTGCCAGCAGTTTCCAGGATAGGACCGGGGAGCTGTTTTTT CASSFQDRTGELFF
TRBJ2-7 few - TRBV30 TGTGCCTGGAGTTCAGGGTATGGCTCCTACGAGCAGTACTTC CAWSSGYGSYEQYF
TRBJ1-5 - - TRBV7-2 TGTGCCAGCAGCTTAGATGCGGGCGAAGGTCAGCCCCAGCATTTT CASSLDAGEGQPQHF
TRBJ2-7 - TRBD2 TRBV2 TGTGCCAGCAGTCGACTAGCGGGAGGTCAGACCTCCTACGAGCAGTACTTC CASSRLAGGQTSYEQYF
TRBJ1-6 - - TRBV21-1 TGTGCCAGCAGTGAGGGTCCTGAATCACCCCTCCACTTT CASSEGPESPLHF
TRBJ1-1 - TRBD1 TRBV18 TGTGCCAGCTCGTGGGGACAGATTAACACTGAAGCTTTCTTT CASSWGQINTEAFF
TRBJ2-1 - - TRBV7-6 TGTGCCAGCAGCCCCGCACCGGGGTATCCCCCCTACAATGAGCAGTTCTTC CASSPAPGYPPYNEQFF
TRBJ1-2 - - TRBV28 - CASSSSEVAGGRGYTF